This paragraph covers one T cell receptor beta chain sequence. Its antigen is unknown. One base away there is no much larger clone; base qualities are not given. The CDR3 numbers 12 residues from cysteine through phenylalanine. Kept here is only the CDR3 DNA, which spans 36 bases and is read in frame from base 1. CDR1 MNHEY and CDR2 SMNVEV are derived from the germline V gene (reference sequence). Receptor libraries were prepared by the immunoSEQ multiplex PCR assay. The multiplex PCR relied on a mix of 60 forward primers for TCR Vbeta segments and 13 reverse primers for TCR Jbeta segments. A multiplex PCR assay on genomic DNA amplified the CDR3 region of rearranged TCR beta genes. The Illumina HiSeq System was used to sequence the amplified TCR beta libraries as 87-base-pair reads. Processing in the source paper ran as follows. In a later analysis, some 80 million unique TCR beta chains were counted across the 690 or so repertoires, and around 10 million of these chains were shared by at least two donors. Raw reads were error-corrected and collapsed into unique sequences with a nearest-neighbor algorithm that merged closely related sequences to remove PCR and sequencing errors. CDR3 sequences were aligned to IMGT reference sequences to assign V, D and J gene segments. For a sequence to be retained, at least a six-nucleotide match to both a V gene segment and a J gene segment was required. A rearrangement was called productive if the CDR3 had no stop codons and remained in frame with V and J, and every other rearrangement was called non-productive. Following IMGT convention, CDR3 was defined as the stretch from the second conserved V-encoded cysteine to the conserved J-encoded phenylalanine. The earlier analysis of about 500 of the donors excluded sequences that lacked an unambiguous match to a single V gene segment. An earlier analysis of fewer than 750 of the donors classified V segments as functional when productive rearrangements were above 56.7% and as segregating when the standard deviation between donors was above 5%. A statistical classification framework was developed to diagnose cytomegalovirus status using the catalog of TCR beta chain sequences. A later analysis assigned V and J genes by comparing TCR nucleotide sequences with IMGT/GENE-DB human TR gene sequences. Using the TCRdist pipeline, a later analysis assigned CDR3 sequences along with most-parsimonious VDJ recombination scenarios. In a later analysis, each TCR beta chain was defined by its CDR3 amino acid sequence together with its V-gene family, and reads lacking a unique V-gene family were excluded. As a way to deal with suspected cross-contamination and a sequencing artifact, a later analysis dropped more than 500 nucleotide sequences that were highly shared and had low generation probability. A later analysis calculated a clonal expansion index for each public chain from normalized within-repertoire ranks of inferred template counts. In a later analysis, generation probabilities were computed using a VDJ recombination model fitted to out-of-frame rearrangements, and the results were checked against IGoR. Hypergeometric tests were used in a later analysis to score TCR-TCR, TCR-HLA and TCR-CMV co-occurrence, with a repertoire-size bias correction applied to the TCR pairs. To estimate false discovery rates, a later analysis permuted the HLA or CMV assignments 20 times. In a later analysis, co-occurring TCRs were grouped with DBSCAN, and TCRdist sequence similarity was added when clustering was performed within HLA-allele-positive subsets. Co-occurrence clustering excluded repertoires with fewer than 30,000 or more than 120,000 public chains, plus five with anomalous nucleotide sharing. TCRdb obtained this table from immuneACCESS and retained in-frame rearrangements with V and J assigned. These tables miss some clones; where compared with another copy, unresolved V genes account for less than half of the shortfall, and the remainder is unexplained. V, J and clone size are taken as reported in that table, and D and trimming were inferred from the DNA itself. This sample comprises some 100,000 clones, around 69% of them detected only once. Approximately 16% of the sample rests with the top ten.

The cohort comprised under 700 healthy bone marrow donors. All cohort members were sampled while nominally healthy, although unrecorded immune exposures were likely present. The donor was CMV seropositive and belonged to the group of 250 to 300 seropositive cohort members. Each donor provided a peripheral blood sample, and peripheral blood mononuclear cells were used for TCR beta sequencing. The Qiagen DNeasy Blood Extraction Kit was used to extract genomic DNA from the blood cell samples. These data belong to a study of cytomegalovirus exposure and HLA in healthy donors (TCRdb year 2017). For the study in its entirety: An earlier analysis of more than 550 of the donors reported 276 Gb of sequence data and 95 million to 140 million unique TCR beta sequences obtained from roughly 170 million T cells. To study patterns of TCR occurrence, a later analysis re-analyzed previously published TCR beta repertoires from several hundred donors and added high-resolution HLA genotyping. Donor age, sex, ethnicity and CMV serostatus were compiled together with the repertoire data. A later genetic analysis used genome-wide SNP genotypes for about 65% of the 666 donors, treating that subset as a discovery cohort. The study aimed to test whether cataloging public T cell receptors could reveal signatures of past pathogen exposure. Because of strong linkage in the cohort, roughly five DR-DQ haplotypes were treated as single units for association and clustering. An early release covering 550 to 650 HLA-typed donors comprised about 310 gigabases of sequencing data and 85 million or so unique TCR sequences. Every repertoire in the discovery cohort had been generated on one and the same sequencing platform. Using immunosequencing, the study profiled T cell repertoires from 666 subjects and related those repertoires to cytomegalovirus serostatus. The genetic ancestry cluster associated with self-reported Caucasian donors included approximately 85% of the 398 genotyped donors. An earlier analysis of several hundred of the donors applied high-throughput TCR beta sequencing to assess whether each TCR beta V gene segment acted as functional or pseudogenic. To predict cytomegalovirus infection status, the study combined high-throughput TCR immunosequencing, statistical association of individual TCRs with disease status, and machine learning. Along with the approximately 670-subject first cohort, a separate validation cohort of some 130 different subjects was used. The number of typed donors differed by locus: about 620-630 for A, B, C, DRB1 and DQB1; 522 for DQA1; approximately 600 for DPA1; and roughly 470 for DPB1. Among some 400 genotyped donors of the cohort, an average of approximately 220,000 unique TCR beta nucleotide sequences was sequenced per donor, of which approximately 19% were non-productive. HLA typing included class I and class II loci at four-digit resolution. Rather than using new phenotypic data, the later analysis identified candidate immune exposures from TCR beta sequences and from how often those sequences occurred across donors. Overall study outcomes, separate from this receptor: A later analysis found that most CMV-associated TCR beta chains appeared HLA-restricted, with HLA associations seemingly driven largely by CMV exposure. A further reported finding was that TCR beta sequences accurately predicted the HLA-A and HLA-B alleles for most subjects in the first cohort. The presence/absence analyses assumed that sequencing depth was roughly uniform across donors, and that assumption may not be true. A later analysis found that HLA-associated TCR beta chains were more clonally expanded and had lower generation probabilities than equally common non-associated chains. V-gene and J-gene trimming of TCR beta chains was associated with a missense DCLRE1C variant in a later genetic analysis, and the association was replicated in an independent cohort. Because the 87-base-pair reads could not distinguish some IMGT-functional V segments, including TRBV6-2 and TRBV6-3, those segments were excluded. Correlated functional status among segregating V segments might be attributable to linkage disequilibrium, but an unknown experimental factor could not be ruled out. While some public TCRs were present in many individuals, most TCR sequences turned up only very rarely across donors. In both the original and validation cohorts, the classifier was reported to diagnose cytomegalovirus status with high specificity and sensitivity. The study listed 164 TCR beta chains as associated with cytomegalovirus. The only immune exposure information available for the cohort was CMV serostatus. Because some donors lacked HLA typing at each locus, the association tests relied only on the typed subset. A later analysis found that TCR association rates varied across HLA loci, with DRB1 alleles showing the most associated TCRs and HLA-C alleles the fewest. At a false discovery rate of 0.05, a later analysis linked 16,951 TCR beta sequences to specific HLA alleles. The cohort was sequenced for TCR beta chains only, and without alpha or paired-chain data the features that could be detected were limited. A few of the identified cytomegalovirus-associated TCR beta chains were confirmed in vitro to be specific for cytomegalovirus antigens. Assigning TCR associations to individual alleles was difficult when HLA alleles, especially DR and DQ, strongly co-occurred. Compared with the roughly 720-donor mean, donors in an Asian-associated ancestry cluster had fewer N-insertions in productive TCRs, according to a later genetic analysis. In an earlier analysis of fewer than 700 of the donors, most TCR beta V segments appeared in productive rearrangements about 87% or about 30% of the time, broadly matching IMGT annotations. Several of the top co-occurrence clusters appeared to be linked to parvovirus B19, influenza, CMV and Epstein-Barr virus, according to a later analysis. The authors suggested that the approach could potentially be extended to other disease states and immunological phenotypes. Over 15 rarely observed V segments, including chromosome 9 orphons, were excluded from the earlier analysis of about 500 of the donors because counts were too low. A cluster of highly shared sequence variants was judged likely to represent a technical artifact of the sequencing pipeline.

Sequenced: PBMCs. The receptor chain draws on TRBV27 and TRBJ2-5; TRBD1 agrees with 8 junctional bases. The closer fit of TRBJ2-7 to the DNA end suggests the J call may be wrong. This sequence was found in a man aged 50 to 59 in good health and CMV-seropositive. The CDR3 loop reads CASSGQGGEQYF. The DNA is TGTGCCAGCAGTGGACAGGGTGGCGAGCAGTACTTC.